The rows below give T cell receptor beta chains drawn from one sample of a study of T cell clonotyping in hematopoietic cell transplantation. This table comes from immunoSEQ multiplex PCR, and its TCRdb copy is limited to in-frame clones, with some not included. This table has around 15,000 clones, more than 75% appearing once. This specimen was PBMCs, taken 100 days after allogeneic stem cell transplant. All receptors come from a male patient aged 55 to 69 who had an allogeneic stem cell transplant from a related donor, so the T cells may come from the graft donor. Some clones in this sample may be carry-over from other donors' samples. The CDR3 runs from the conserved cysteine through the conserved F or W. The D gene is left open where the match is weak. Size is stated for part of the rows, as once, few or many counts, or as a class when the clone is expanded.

TGTGCCAGTAGTCTGGGACAGGGGCCCAATGAAGCTTTCTTT | CASSLGQGPNEAFF | 14 | once | TRBD1 | TRBJ1-1 | TRBV19
TGTGCCAGCAGCTTAGCTGGGCAGGGGTATGGCTACACCTTC | CASSLAGQGYGYTF | 14 | - | - | TRBJ1-2 | TRBV7-2
TGTGCCAGCAGTTTGGGACAGGGGGGTGGAGAGACCCAGTACTTC | CASSLGQGGGETQYF | 15 | - | TRBD1 | TRBJ2-5 | TRBV27
TGTGCCAGCAGTTTATGGAAAACAGGGTCGACAGATACGCAGTATTTT | CASSLWKTGSTDTQYF | 16 | once | - | TRBJ2-3 | TRBV28
TGTGCCAGCAGCTTTACTAGCGGTCAATCCTACGAGCAGTACTTC | CASSFTSGQSYEQYF | 15 | - | TRBD2 | TRBJ2-7 | TRBV11-3
TGTGCCAGTAGGAGCCCCCCAGGGAAGGGCTACACCTTC | CASRSPPGKGYTF | 13 | - | - | TRBJ1-2 | TRBV19
TGCGCCAGCAGCGAGGGACAGGGTGGCAACGTCCTGACTTTC | CASSEGQGGNVLTF | 14 | - | TRBD1 | TRBJ2-6 | TRBV5-1
TGTGCCAGCAGCGTGATGTCAGGGGGCGAGCAGTACTTC | CASSVMSGGEQYF | 13 | - | TRBD1 | TRBJ2-7 | TRBV7-3
TGTGCCAGCAGTGAGGGGGAGGGGTGGACTGAAGCTTTCTTT | CASSEGEGWTEAFF | 14 | - | - | TRBJ1-1 | TRBV25-1
TGTGCCAGCGGGCCGATTAAAACCTACGAGCAGTACTTC | CASGPIKTYEQYF | 13 | - | - | TRBJ2-7 | TRBV2
TGCGCCAGCAGCTTGCTAGGGCCCGTAAGAACCCTGAATGCTTTCTTT | CASSLLGPVRTLNAFF | 16 | - | - | TRBJ1-1 | TRBV5-1
TGTGCCAGCAAACAGGGGACGAGTGTGAACACTGAAGCTTTCTTT | CASKQGTSVNTEAFF | 15 | few | TRBD1 | TRBJ1-1 | TRBV11-1
TGTGCCAGTAGTATGGGCGGCAGCTACTCTGGAAACACCATATATTTT | CASSMGGSYSGNTIYF | 16 | once | - | TRBJ1-3 | TRBV19
TGTGCCAGCAGCCTAAGCGGGGGCGGGGATACGCAGTATTTT | CASSLSGGGDTQYF | 14 | once | TRBD2 | TRBJ2-3 | TRBV7-3
TGCAGCGACGAGGAGGGGGCAGGTTATGGCTACACCTTC | CSDEEGAGYGYTF | 13 | - | TRBD1 | TRBJ1-2 | TRBV29-1
TGTGCCACCCGGGGGCCTAGCAATGAAAAACTGTTTTTT | CATRGPSNEKLFF | 13 | - | - | TRBJ1-4 | TRBV10-3
TGTGCCAGCAGTGAAGCGGGGCGGTTCTATGGCTACACCTTC | CASSEAGRFYGYTF | 14 | - | - | TRBJ1-2 | TRBV6-1
TGTGCCAGTAGTATAATAACGGGCGTTCGATCTGGAAACACCATATATTTT | CASSIITGVRSGNTIYF | 17 | - | - | TRBJ1-3 | TRBV19
TGTGCCAGCAGTTACTCGACAGGGGGGGACACTGAAGCTTTCTTT | CASSYSTGGDTEAFF | 15 | - | TRBD1 | TRBJ1-1 | TRBV6-5
TGCGCCAGCAGCGCCCGGGACAGGGGGTTCACCACTGAAGCTTTCTTT | CASSARDRGFTTEAFF | 16 | - | TRBD1 | TRBJ1-1 | TRBV4-3
TGCGCCAGCAGCTTTTCACAGGGGGCCAGCGGCTACACCTTC | CASSFSQGASGYTF | 14 | - | TRBD1 | TRBJ1-2 | TRBV5-1
TGTGCCAGCAGCGTAGAGGGCCGAGACACCATATATTTT | CASSVEGRDTIYF | 13 | - | - | TRBJ1-3 | TRBV9
TGCGCCAGCAGCCAAGGAGGGGGCGACTTCTACGAGCAGTACTTC | CASSQGGGDFYEQYF | 15 | few | TRBD1 | TRBJ2-7 | TRBV4-3
TGTGCCAGCAGCTCCGGACAGGGTAACACCGGGGAGCTGTTTTTT | CASSSGQGNTGELFF | 15 | - | TRBD1 | TRBJ2-2 | TRBV5-4
TGTGCCAGCAGCGTAGGGACAGGGGCAAGGGGCGAGCAGTACTTC | CASSVGTGARGEQYF | 15 | - | TRBD1 | TRBJ2-7 | TRBV7-9
TGTGCCAGCAGCTTAGATCCGCGGGGGGCAGGTGAGCAGTTCTTC | CASSLDPRGAGEQFF | 15 | - | TRBD2 | TRBJ2-1 | TRBV11-3
TGCAGCGTTGGGTCGTATCTTAGCGAGCAGTTCTTC | CSVGSYLSEQFF | 12 | once | - | TRBJ2-1 | TRBV29-1
TGCGCCAGCAGTGTTGCAGGGGGAGGCTATGGCTACACCTTC | CASSVAGGGYGYTF | 14 | - | TRBD1 | TRBJ1-2 | TRBV10-2
TGTGCCAGCAGTTTCGACAGTAACTATGGCTACACCTTC | CASSFDSNYGYTF | 13 | - | - | TRBJ1-2 | TRBV28
TGCGCCAGCAGCTTGGACGTGGTCCCAGAGACCCAGTACTTC | CASSLDVVPETQYF | 14 | - | - | TRBJ2-5 | TRBV5-1
TGTGCCAGCAGCGTAGGACAGGGGAGAAACGAGCAGTACTTC | CASSVGQGRNEQYF | 14 | - | TRBD1 | TRBJ2-7 | TRBV9
TGTGCCAGCAGCTTAAACAGGGCCGACTACGAGCAGTACTTC | CASSLNRADYEQYF | 14 | - | - | TRBJ2-7 | TRBV11-2
TGTGCCAGCAGCGTGGGGAGGACAGATACGCAGTATTTT | CASSVGRTDTQYF | 13 | - | - | TRBJ2-3 | TRBV9
TGTGCCAGCAGCTTCGGGACAGGGAGCGACGAGCAGTACTTC | CASSFGTGSDEQYF | 14 | - | TRBD1 | TRBJ2-7 | TRBV27